This T cell receptor (beta chain) came from a study of T cells after posttransplantation cyclophosphamide. General study results and limits: Recipient CMV seropositivity and CMV reactivation strongly tracked TRB clonality.

CDR3 length: 13 amino acids. CDR1 is MNHEY, CDR2 SVGAGI, per germline. The method was immunoSEQ multiplex PCR; TCRdb's version includes in-frame clones alone and lacks a portion of them. The repertoire includes about 21,000 clones, roughly nine tenths of them detected once, and about 2% sits in the top ten. Methotrexate plus calcineurin inhibitor accompanied controls' myeloablative marrow transplants; sampling was 1 year later. A word on this clone: Its antigen is currently unknown. A junction boundary mismatches the germline segment, possibly from a read error.

This rearrangement joins TRBV6-5 to TRBJ2-3, with unresolved D. The clonotype comes from a female patient between 25 and 45 years old who received an allogeneic stem cell transplant from an unrelated donor, was CMV-positive, and had acute and chronic GVHD. These T cells may partly come from the graft donor. The material sequenced was PBMCs, taken roughly 49 weeks after allogeneic stem cell transplant with calcineurin inhibitor and methotrexate. DNA for the CDR3: TGTGCCAGCAGTTATTTAACAGCAGATGCGCAGTATTTT. This sequence encodes CASSYLTADAQYF.